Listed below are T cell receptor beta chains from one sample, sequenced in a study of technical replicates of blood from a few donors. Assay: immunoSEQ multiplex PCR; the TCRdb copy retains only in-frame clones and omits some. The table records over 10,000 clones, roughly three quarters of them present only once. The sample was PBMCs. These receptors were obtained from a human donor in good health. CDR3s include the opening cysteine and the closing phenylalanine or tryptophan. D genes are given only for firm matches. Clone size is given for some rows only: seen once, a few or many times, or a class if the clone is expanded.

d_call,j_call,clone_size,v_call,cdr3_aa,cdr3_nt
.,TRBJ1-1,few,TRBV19,CASSRGLGTEAFF,TGTGCCAGTAGTAGAGGGCTTGGCACTGAAGCTTTCTTT
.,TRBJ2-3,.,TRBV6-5,CASSYVGAVDTQYF,TGTGCCAGCAGTTACGTGGGAGCCGTAGATACGCAGTATTTT
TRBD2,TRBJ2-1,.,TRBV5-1,CASSPVGTSSGDNEQFF,TGCGCCAGCAGCCCAGTAGGGACTAGTTCGGGGGACAATGAGCAGTTCTTC
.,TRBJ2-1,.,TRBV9,CASSVGLRGIGNEQFF,TGTGCCAGCAGCGTAGGGCTAAGGGGCATCGGCAATGAGCAGTTCTTC
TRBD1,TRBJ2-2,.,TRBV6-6,CASSPPGQGHTGELFF,TGTGCCAGCAGTCCGCCGGGACAGGGACACACCGGGGAGCTGTTTTTT
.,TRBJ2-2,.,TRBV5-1,CASSLATGGELFF,TGCGCCAGCAGCTTGGCAACGGGCGGGGAGCTGTTTTTT
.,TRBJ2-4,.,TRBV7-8,CASSAGIRGNIQYF,TGTGCCAGCAGCGCCGGGATCAGGGGAAACATTCAGTACTTC
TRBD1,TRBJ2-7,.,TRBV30,CAWEQGQTYEQYF,TGTGCCTGGGAACAGGGGCAAACCTACGAGCAGTACTTC
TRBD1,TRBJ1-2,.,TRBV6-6,CASSYSNRGFYGYTF,TGTGCCAGCAGTTACTCCAACAGGGGCTTCTATGGCTACACCTTC
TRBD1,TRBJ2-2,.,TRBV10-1,CASSPTGLFPGELFF,TGCGCCAGCAGTCCGACAGGGTTGTTCCCCGGGGAGCTGTTTTTT
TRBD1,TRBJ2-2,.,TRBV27,CASRRDRGVKTGELFF,TGTGCCAGCAGGAGGGACAGGGGGGTAAAAACCGGGGAGCTGTTTTTT
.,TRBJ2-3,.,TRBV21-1,CASSKLNGTGWAVDTQYF,TGTGCCAGCAGCAAACTTAATGGGACAGGGTGGGCCGTAGATACGCAGTATTTT
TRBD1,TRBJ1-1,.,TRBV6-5,CASSYSGTGMNTEAFF,TGTGCCAGCAGTTACTCGGGGACAGGGATGAACACTGAAGCTTTCTTT
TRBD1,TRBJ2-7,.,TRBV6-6,CASSQRQGSYEQYF,TGTGCCAGCAGTCAGAGACAGGGAAGCTACGAGCAGTACTTC
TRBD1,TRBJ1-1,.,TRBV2,CASTQQGAGNTEAFF,TGTGCCAGCACCCAACAGGGGGCTGGGAACACTGAAGCTTTCTTT
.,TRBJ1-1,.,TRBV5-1,CASSIRTAHEAFF,TGCGCCAGCAGCATCCGGACAGCCCATGAAGCTTTCTTT
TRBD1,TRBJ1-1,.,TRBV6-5,CASSSPGQQAFF,TGTGCCAGCAGTTCTCCGGGACAGCAAGCTTTCTTT